This TCR beta chain is drawn from a study of T cell clonality in common variable immunodeficiency. Germline lookup yields CDR1 SGHVS and CDR2 FQNEAQ. The CDR3 contains 16 residues. Trimming at V came to 3 bases and at J to 4 bases, leaving 8 bases not matched to a gene. This clone has only a few counts. Its antigen is unidentified. From the germline J gene comes the end of the CDR3, since the read stops 3 residues before it. Study-wide results and caveats: Reportedly, TCR beta sequences from common variable immunodeficiency showed fewer deletions and N-nucleotide insertions.

This table comes from immunoSEQ multiplex PCR, and its TCRdb copy is limited to in-frame clones, with some not included. The sample has around 19,000 clones, none seen only once. This chain uses TRBV7-8 with TRBJ1-4; TRBD1 aligns across 7 bases. This clonotype was sampled from a human donor with common variable immunodeficiency. The source material was peripheral blood mononuclear cells. The CDR3 bases that were read are TGTGCCAGCAGCTTGGCGTGGACAGGAGTTAATGAAAAA. It encodes CASSLAWTGVNEK. The complete CDR3 protein is CASSLAWTGVNEKLFF.